The T cell receptor (beta chain) described here comes from a study of blood T cell repertoires in COVID-19. Study at large: Samples came from the United States, Italy and Spain, spanning acute and convalescent COVID-19.

Here immunoSEQ multiplex PCR was the method, and the copy in TCRdb shows in-frame clones only, minus some. The data contain a few hundred thousand clones, roughly 87% of them singletons. In germline, CDR1 is LNHDA, CDR2 SQIVND (reference sequence). CDR3 length: 16 amino acids. The V and J ends lost 5 bases and 4 bases, in that order; junction bases with no gene match: 8. Sequenced: peripheral blood. The V gene is TRBV19, the J gene TRBJ2-6, with 7 bases lining up with TRBD1. This clonotype originated in a man aged 40-49 years with active or convalescent COVID-19. CDR3 sequence (DNA): TGTGCCAGTAGTCCCATACAGGGGACCGGGGCCAACGTCCTGACTTTC. Translation gives CASSPIQGTGANVLTF. The full variable domain, with the rest looked up from reference TRBV19 and TRBJ2-6, is DGGITQSPKYLFRKEGQNVTLSCEQNLNHDAMYWYRQDPGQGLRLIYYSQIVNDFQKGDIAEGYSVSREKKESFPLTVTSAQKNPTAFYLCASSPIQGTGANVLTFGAGSRLTVL.